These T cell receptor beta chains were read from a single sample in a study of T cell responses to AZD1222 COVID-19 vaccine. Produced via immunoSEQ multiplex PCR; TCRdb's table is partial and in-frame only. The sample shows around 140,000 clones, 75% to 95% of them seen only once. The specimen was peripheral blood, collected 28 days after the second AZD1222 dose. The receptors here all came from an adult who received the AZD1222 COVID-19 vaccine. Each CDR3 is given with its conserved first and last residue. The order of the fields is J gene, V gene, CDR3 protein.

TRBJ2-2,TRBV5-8,CASSPFRGLSTGELFF
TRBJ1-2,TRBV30,CAWSVPGQSFYGYTF
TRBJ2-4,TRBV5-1,CASSLGQLAKNIQYF
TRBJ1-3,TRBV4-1,CASSSRQGFSGNTIYF
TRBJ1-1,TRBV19,CASSPTGTVNTEAFF
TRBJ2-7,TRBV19,CASSIVGQGDYEQYF
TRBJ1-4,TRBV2,CASRAPGQYNEKLFF
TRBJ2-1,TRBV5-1,CASSPMKRSSYNEQFF
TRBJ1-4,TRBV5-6,CASSRTTGAGEKLFF
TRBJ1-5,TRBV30,CAWSGDIDQPQHF
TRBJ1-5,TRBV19,CASARTGPSNQPQHF
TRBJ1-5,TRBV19,CASSIGVAGLGQPQHF
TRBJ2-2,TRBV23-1,CASSRPSFYGRNTGELFF
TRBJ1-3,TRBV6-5,CASRAGTILNTIYF
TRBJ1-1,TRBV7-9,CASSSARTGNTEAFF
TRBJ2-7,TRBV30,CAWRAGTFSYEQYF